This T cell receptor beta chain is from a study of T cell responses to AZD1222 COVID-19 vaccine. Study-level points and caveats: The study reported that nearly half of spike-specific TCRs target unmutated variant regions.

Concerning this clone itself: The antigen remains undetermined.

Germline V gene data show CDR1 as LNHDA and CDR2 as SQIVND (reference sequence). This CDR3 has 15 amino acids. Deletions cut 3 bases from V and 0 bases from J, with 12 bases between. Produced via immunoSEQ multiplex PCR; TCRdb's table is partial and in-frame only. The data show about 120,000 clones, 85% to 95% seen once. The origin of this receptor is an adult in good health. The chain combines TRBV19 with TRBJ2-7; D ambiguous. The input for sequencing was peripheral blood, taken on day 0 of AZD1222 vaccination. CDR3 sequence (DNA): TGTGCCAGTAGTATCCGGGCACGGTCCTCCTACGAGCAGTACTTC. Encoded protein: CASSIRARSSYEQYF.